The clone carrying this T cell receptor (beta chain) occurred a few times. The CDR3 spans 15 residues. Germline CDR1 and CDR2: SGDLS and YYNGEE. V gave up 0 bases and J gave up 2 bases; unmatched junction bases: 3. An input of about 0.45 to 1 ug of RNA was subjected to reverse transcription using random hexamers. Each CDR3 protein gets one entry after TCRdb re-called the immunoSEQ multiplex PCR reads with MiXCR. Of approximately 260,000 distinct CDR3 sequences listed, around 96% were seen once; the top ten hold 0.1%. The source of the sample is a study of CD8 T cells in Susac syndrome. Sequencing of TCR beta was performed on blood CD8+ and CD4+ T cells.

The sequence was collected from a human donor with Susac syndrome. The chain uses TRBV9 and TRBJ2-5, with 8 bases that match TRBD2. Sample: CD4+ T cells from PBMCs. The CDR3 coding sequence is TGTGCCAGCAGCGTAGGGGGGACTAGACAAGAGACCCAGTACTTC. Its translation is CASSVGGTRQETQYF.